A selection of T cell receptor beta chains follows, all from one sample in a study of Graves' ophthalmopathy and Graves' hyperthyroidism. TCRdb re-called the multiplex PCR reads through MiXCR, storing one row per CDR3 protein. The sample has about 400,000 distinct CDR3 sequences, around 16% seen once. The specimen was peripheral blood. The receptors shown here come from a woman aged 18 to 35 with Graves' ophthalmopathy. Each CDR3 is given with its conserved first and last residue. A D gene is named only where the DNA matches it firmly. Some rows have no size entry. The others give once, few or many, or a class for an expanded clone.

clone size,V gene,J gene,D gene,CDR3 DNA,CDR3 protein
few,TRBV7-2,TRBJ1-6,-,TGTGCCAGCAGCTTAGGCGCTCCACCCCTCCACTTT,CASSLGAPPLHF
-,TRBV2,TRBJ1-5,-,TGTGCCAGCAGTGAAGCGCTTCGCAGGGGCATTGCTCAGCCCCAGCATTTT,CASSEALRRGIAQPQHF
many,TRBV29-1,TRBJ2-2,-,TGCAGCGTTACAGAAAACACCGGGGAGCTGTTTTTT,CSVTENTGELFF
few,TRBV4-1,TRBJ2-7,-,TGCGCCAGCAGCCTCGCCCCTGACAGTGACTACGAGCAGTACTTC,CASSLAPDSDYEQYF
-,TRBV12-3/TRBV12-4,TRBJ1-2,-,TGTGCCAGCAGTTTACTGGGGTCTAATGGCTACACCTTC,CASSLLGSNGYTF
many,TRBV12-3/TRBV12-4,TRBJ1-1,TRBD1,TGTGCCAGCAAGGGGACAGGGGGCTCGTCTTTCACTGAAGCTTTCTTT,CASKGTGGSSFTEAFF
many,TRBV29-1,TRBJ2-5,-,TGCAGCGCGGGGGGCGGGAGTTTCCAAGAGACCCAGTACTTC,CSAGGGSFQETQYF
many,TRBV18,TRBJ2-5,TRBD1,TGTGCCAGCTCACCAGAAACAGGGGAAGAGACCCAGTACTTC,CASSPETGEETQYF
many,TRBV27,TRBJ2-7,-,TGTGCCAGCAGTTGGAGGGGTGCCTACGAGCAGTACTTC,CASSWRGAYEQYF
-,TRBV6-5,TRBJ2-5,TRBD1,TGTGCCAGCAGTTGGCGAGGGGGCCGGGAGACCCAGTACTTC,CASSWRGGRETQYF
-,TRBV7-9,TRBJ2-7,TRBD1,TGTGCCAGCAGCAATTCAGGGACAGGGGTCGAGCAGTACTTC,CASSNSGTGVEQYF
many,TRBV30,TRBJ2-7,-,TGTGCCTGGAGTGCCATTACAGCAATCTACGAGCAGTACTTC,CAWSAITAIYEQYF
many,TRBV7-2,TRBJ2-7,-,TGTGCCAGCAGCTTTGACACCTACGAGCAGTACTTC,CASSFDTYEQYF
many,TRBV29-1,TRBJ2-5,TRBD2,TGCAGCGTTCGAATGGGGGGGGAGACCCAGTACTTC,CSVRMGGETQYF
few,TRBV6-5,TRBJ2-5,-,TGTGCCAGCAGTTACCGAAGTCTTGAGACCCAGTACTTC,CASSYRSLETQYF
many,TRBV11-2,TRBJ1-1,TRBD1,TGTGCCAGCAGCTTTACAGGGGGCCTTGCCCGGAGCACTGAAGCTTTCTTT,CASSFTGGLARSTEAFF
-,TRBV6-1,TRBJ1-5,-,TGTGCCAGCAGTCCGGGACATAATAGCAATCAGCCCCAGCATTTT,CASSPGHNSNQPQHF
many,TRBV6-5,TRBJ2-2,-,TGTGCCAGCAGCCAGCAGGGTGGGACCGGGGAGCTGTTTTTT,CASSQQGGTGELFF
few,TRBV6-4,TRBJ1-5,-,TGTGCCAGCAGTGTTACGGCCCCCAATCAGCCCCAGCATTTT,CASSVTAPNQPQHF
many,TRBV27,TRBJ1-5,TRBD1,TGTGCCAGCAGTTTATCTTTCCTGGGACAGGCCATATTGGGGGTTAGCAATCAGCCCCAGCATTTT,CASSLSFLGQAILGVSNQPQHF
many,TRBV27,TRBJ1-1,TRBD1,TGTGCCAGCAGTTTTACAGGGGAGCTTGGCACTGAAGCTTTCTTT,CASSFTGELGTEAFF
many,TRBV29-1,TRBJ2-7,-,TGCAGCGTGAGCGGTGGGTGGGAGCAGTACTTC,CSVSGGWEQYF
-,TRBV4-1,TRBJ1-3,-,TGCGCCAGCAGCCAAGGCCCAGGCAGTGGAAACACCATATATTTT,CASSQGPGSGNTIYF
once,TRBV7-6,TRBJ2-5,-,TGTGCCAGCAGCGAGTCTAGCGCCACCGATCAGACCCAGTACTTC,CASSESSATDQTQYF
many,TRBV6-2/TRBV6-3,TRBJ1-6,TRBD1,TGTGCCAGCAGGTCCCCGGGACAGCCACCCCTCCACTTT,CASRSPGQPPLHF
many,TRBV27,TRBJ1-2,-,TGTGCCAGCAGTCCGGGACCGTTCTATGGCTACACCTTC,CASSPGPFYGYTF
-,TRBV7-4,TRBJ2-5,-,TGTGCCAGCAGCCCGGACCCAGCATGGACTAAGACCCAGTACTTC,CASSPDPAWTKTQYF
many,TRBV27,TRBJ1-6,-,TGTGCCAGCAGTTCGACAGTCACGGCAAATTCACCCCTCCACTTT,CASSSTVTANSPLHF
-,TRBV12-3/TRBV12-4,TRBJ1-1,-,TGTGCCAGCACCCTCCTACAGGGTGGCACTGAAGCTTTCTTT,CASTLLQGGTEAFF
many,TRBV24-1,TRBJ2-5,-,TGTGCCACCAGTGACTCCGCCAGGGGAGTTTGGGAGACCCAGTACTTC,CATSDSARGVWETQYF
many,TRBV6-1,TRBJ2-4,TRBD1,TGTGCCCTAGTCCGGGACAGGGGATCGCTAGCCAAAAACATTCAGTACTTC,CALVRDRGSLAKNIQYF
many,TRBV6-2/TRBV6-3,TRBJ2-7,-,TGTGCCAGCAGTGGACCGACTCGGGAGCAGTACTTC,CASSGPTREQYF
many,TRBV11-2,TRBJ2-7,-,TGTGCCAGCAGCCCAGGGAGGATAGAGGGGCGCGAGCAGTACTTC,CASSPGRIEGREQYF
many,TRBV7-9,TRBJ2-7,-,TGTGCCAGCCTCCTCTCGACTAAACCCTACGAGCAGTACTTC,CASLLSTKPYEQYF
many,TRBV6-4,TRBJ2-5,TRBD2,TGTGCCAGCAGCCGGACTAGCGGGGAAGAGACCCAGTACTTC,CASSRTSGEETQYF
many,TRBV28,TRBJ2-7,TRBD1,TGTGCCAGCAGTTCAGCCGGGACAGGTACCTACGAGCAGTACTTC,CASSSAGTGTYEQYF
-,TRBV28,TRBJ2-4,-,TGTGCCAGCAGTTTATCGGACTGGAACATTCAGTACTTC,CASSLSDWNIQYF
many,TRBV10-3,TRBJ2-7,TRBD2,TGTGCCACCGCCCCAATTAGCGGGAGGGTAGGCTACGAGCAGTACTTC,CATAPISGRVGYEQYF
-,TRBV12-3/TRBV12-4,TRBJ1-1,-,TGTGCCAGCAGCCCCCAGGGTACCCGTGGTGAAGCTTTCTTT,CASSPQGTRGEAFF
many,TRBV6-2/TRBV6-3,TRBJ1-5,-,TGTGCCAGCAGTACTTATCAGCCCCAGCATTTT,CASSTYQPQHF
many,TRBV7-2,TRBJ2-7,TRBD1,TGTGCCAGCAGCCCCAACGACAGGGCAATATACTTC,CASSPNDRAIYF
many,TRBV11-2,TRBJ1-2,-,TGTGCCAGCAGCTTCGGACTGGGCAGGGCGCGCTATGGCTACACCTTC,CASSFGLGRARYGYTF
many,TRBV19,TRBJ1-5,TRBD1,TGTGCCGGTAGGGGGGACAGGGGGCACAATCAGCCCCAGCATTTT,CAGRGDRGHNQPQHF
-,TRBV9,TRBJ2-7,TRBD2,TGTGCCAGCAGGGACGGACTAGACATGGACTTC,CASRDGLDMDF